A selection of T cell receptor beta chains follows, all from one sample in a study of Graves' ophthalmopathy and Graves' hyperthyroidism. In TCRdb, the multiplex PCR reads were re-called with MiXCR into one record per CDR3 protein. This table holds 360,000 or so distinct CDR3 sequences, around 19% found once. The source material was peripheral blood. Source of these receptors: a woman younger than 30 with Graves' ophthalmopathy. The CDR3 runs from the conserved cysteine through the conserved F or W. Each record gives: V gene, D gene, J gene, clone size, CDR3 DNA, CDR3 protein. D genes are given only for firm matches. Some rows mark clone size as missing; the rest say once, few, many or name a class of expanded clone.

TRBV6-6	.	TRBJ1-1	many	TGTGCCAGCCGAGAGGAAATGAACACTGAAGCTTTCTTT	CASREEMNTEAFF
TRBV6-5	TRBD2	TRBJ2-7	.	TGTGCCAGCGTTGAACTAGCGGGCGACGAGCAGTACTTC	CASVELAGDEQYF
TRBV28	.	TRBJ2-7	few	TGTGCCAGCAGTTCCGCCCGCCGGGCCCTTCGACCCTACGAGCAGTACTTC	CASSSARRALRPYEQYF
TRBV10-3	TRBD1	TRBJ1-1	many	TGTGCCATCAGTGAGAGAGGGACAGGCCGGAACACTGAAGCTTTCTTT	CAISERGTGRNTEAFF
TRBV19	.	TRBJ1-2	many	TGTGCCAGTATCACCGCCACAAGCTTCGGCTATGGCTACACCTTC	CASITATSFGYGYTF
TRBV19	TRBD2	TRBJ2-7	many	TGTGCCAGTAGTATTAGCGGGATGTCCTACGAGCAGTACTTC	CASSISGMSYEQYF
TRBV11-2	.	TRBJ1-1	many	TGTGCCAGCGAAGGTAGCAGACGGACGCCCGTCCGTGGTGAAGCTTTCTTT	CASEGSRRTPVRGEAFF
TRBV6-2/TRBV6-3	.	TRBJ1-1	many	TGTGCCAGCAGTTACCTTAAAATGAACACTGAAGCTTTCTTT	CASSYLKMNTEAFF
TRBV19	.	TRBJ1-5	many	TGTGCCAGTAGTAGGCAAACATGGAGCAATCAGCCCCAGCATTTT	CASSRQTWSNQPQHF
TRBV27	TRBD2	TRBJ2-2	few	TGTGCCAGCAGTTTAGTAGCGGGAGTCCCCGGGGAGCTGTTTTTT	CASSLVAGVPGELFF
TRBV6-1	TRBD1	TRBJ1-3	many	TGTGCCAGCAGTGAGAGGACAGGGGGGCTGGCTGGAAACACCATATATTTT	CASSERTGGLAGNTIYF
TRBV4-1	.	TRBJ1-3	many	TGCGCCAGCAGCCAAGCGCACTTGTCTCCTGGAAACACCATATATTTT	CASSQAHLSPGNTIYF
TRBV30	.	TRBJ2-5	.	TGTGCTAGTTCCCTGATAGGGACCCAGTACTTC	CASSLIGTQYF
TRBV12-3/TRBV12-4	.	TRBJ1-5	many	TGTGCCAGCAGTTTAACCCCCAGAGGAACCGATAGCAATCAGCCCCAGCATTTT	CASSLTPRGTDSNQPQHF
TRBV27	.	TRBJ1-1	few	TGTGCCAGCAGTTTTGGGGAGGCGGGTGGTACTGAAGCTTTCTTT	CASSFGEAGGTEAFF
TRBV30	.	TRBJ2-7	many	TGTGCCTGGAGTGGGGGGAATCCCTACGAGCAGTACTTC	CAWSGGNPYEQYF
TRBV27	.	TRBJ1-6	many	TGTGCCAGCAGTCTAGGAGGCCCCTATAATTCACCCCTCCACTTT	CASSLGGPYNSPLHF
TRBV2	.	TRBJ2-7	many	TGTGCCAGCAGGAATACCCAAGGGGACGAGCAGTACTTC	CASRNTQGDEQYF
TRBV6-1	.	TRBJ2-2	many	TGTGCCAGCAGTGAAGGGTTTAACACCGGGGAGCTGTTTTTT	CASSEGFNTGELFF
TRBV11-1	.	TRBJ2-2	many	TGTGCCAGCAGCTCCCAGCGGGACAGGCTTACCGGGGAGCTGTTTTTT	CASSSQRDRLTGELFF
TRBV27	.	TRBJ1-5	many	TGTGCCAGCAGTGTAGCCTACAATCAGCCCCAGCATTTT	CASSVAYNQPQHF
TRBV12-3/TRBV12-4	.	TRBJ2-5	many	TGTGCCAGCAGTTTCGGCGCCACTAGGGGTAGAGAGACCCAGTACTTC	CASSFGATRGRETQYF
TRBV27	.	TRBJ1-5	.	TGTGCCAGCAGTTTAGCCCCTCTGGGGGGCCCACAGCTCGGTCAGCCCCAGCATTTT	CASSLAPLGGPQLGQPQHF
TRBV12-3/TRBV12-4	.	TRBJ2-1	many	TGTGCCAGCAGTTCCGACACTTTGACTTACAATGAGCAGTTCTTC	CASSSDTLTYNEQFF
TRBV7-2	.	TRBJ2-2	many	TGTGCCAGCAGCTTAGCTCAAGCGGCCACCGGGGAGCTGTTTTTT	CASSLAQAATGELFF
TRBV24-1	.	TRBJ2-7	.	TGTGCCACCAGTGACGCAGGGACAAACGAGCAGTACTTC	CATSDAGTNEQYF
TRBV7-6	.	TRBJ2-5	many	TGTGCCAGCAGCTGGGCCCCAGGGGGGCAAGAGACCCAGTACTTC	CASSWAPGGQETQYF
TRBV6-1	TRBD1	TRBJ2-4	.	TGTGCCAGCACCCGAAGGACAGGGGAAAACATTCAGTACTTC	CASTRRTGENIQYF
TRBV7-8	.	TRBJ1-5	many	TGTGCCAGCAGCTCCTACAGGTTTGGGGGCCAGCCCCAGCATTTT	CASSSYRFGGQPQHF
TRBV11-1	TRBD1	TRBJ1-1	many	TGTGCCAGCAGAACGACAGGGGCGCAGGGAGACACTGAAGCTTTCTTT	CASRTTGAQGDTEAFF
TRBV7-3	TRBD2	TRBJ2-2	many	TGTGCCAGCAGCCCGTGGGAGGGTACCACCGGGGAGCTGTTTTTT	CASSPWEGTTGELFF
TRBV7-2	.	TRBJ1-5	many	TGTGCCAGCAGCTTAGGCGGACATAGCAATCAGCCCCAGCATTTT	CASSLGGHSNQPQHF
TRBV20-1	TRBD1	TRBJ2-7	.	TGCAGTGCTAGAGATCCAGGGACAGGGCAGGAGGAGCAGTACTTC	CSARDPGTGQEEQYF
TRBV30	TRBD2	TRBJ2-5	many	TGTGCCTGGAGTACGTCTAGCGGGCCCCGGGGGGAGACCCAGTACTTC	CAWSTSSGPRGETQYF
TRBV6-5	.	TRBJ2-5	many	TGTGCCAGCAGTTCTACCCGGACCGGGGAGACCCGGTACTTC	CASSSTRTGETRYF
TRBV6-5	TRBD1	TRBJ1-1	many	TGTGCCAGCAGTTACCGACAGGGAAGCACTGAAGCTTTCTTT	CASSYRQGSTEAFF
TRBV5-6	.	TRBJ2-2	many	TGTGCCAGCAGCGCCAGGATGTCCGGGGAGCTGTTTTTT	CASSARMSGELFF
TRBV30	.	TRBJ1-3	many	TGTGCCTGGAGTCTCAGAAACACCATATATTTT	CAWSLRNTIYF
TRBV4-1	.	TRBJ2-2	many	TGCGCCAGCAGCCAGCCCTGGACCGGGGAGCTGTTTTTT	CASSQPWTGELFF
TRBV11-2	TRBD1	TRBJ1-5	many	TGTGCCAGCAGCCCCAATCCGGGACAGGGGCTAAGCAATCAGCCCCAGCATTTT	CASSPNPGQGLSNQPQHF
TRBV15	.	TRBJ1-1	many	TGTGCCACCAGCAGAGAAGCCAGGGGTCCCACTGAAGCTTTCTTT	CATSREARGPTEAFF
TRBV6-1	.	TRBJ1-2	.	TGTGCCAGCTTTGGACGGCTGACCTTAGACTATGGCTACACCTTC	CASFGRLTLDYGYTF
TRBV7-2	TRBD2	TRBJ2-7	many	TGTGCCAGCAGCTACGCCGGGACTACCGCTTACGAGCAGTACTTC	CASSYAGTTAYEQYF
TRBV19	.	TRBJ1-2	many	TGTGCCAGTAGTCTTGGATGGTATGGCTACACCTTC	CASSLGWYGYTF
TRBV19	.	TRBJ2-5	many	TGTGCCAGTAGTAAACACGGTGAAGAGACCCAGTACTTC	CASSKHGEETQYF
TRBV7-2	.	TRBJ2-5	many	TGTGCCAGCACCGCCCGGGACCTCCAAGAGACCCAGTACTTC	CASTARDLQETQYF